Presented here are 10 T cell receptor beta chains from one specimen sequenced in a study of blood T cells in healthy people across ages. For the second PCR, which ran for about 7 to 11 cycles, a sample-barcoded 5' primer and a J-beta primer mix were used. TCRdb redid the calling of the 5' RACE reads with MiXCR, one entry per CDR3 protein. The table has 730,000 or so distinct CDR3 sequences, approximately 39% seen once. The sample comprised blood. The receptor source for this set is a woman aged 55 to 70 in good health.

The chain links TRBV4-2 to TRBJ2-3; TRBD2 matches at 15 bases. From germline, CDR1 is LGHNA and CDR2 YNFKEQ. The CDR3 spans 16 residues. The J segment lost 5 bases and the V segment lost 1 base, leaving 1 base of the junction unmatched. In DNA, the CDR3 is TGTGCCAGCAGCCAAGGGACTAGCGGGGGGGAAGATACGCAGTATTTT. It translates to CASSQGTSGGEDTQYF.

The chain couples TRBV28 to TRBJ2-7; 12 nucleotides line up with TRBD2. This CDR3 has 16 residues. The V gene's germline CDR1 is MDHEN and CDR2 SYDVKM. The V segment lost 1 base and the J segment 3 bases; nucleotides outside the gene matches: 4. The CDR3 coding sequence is TGTGCCAGCAGTTTATTCCGACTAGCGGGAGTCTACGAGCAGTACTTC. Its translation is CASSLFRLAGVYEQYF.

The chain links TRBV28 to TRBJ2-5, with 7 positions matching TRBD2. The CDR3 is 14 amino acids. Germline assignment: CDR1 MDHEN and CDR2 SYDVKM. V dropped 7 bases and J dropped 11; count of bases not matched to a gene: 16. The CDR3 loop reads CASTWGGGYNEQYF. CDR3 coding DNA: TGTGCCAGCACCTGGGGGGGTGGCTACAATGAGCAGTACTTC.

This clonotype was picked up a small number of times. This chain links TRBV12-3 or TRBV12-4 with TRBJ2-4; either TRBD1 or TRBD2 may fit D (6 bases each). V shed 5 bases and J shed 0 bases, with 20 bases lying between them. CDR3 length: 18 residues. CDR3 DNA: TGTGCCAGCAGTCCGGCCGGGGGCGCTTTGCTAGCCAAAAACATTCAGTACTTC. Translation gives CASSPAGGALLAKNIQYF.

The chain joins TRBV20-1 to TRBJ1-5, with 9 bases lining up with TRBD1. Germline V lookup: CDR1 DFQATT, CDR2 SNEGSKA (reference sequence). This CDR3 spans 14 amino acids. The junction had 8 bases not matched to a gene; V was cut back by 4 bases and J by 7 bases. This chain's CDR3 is CSAITGTGIQPQHF. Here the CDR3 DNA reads TGCAGTGCTATAACCGGGACAGGGATCCAGCCCCAGCATTTT.

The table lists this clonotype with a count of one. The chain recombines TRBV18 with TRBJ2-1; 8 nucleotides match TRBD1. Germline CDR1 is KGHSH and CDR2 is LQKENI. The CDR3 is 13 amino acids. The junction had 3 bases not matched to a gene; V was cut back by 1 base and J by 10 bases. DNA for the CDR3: TGTGCCAGCTCACCACTTGGGACAGGCGAGCAGTTCTTC. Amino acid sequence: CASSPLGTGEQFF.

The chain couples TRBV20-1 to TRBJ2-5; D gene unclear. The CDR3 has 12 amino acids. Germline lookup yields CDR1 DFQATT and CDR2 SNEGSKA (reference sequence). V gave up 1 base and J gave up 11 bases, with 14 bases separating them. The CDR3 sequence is CSARVGSNEQYF. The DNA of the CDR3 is TGCAGTGCTAGAGTCGGTAGCAATGAGCAGTACTTC.

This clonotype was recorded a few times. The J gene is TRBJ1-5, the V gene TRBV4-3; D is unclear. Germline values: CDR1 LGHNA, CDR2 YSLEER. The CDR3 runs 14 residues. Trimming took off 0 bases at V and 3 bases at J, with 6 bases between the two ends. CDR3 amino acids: CASSQEVHNQPQHF. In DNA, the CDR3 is TGCGCCAGCAGCCAAGAGGTACACAATCAGCCCCAGCATTTT.

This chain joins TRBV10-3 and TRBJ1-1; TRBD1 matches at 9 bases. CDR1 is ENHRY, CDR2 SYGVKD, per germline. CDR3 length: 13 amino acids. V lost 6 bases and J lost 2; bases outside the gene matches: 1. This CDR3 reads CAIRQGANTEAFF. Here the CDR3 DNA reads TGTGCCATCAGACAGGGGGCCAACACTGAAGCTTTCTTT.

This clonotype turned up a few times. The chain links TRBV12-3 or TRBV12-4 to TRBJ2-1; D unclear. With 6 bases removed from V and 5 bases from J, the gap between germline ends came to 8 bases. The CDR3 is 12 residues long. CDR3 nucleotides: TGTGCCAGCAGCGCAATCAACAATGAGCAGTTCTTC. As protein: CASSAINNEQFF.